This record covers a single T cell receptor beta chain. This sample stems from a study of blood T cell repertoires in COVID-19. Looking at the study overall: Sources were T cells, B-cell-depleted T cells, or PBMCs; the material itself was cDNA or gDNA.

Germline V gene sequence: CDR1 WNHNN, CDR2 SYGVQD (reference sequence). The V and J ends lost 5 bases and 3 bases, in that order; junction bases with no gene match: 6. The CDR3 consists of 15 residues. Source study methods: For nucleated cells, counts were estimated from reference gene primer amplification. Produced via immunoSEQ multiplex PCR; TCRdb's table is partial and in-frame only. Clonal size and the V and J genes are those of that table, whereas D and trimming came from the DNA. Of a few hundred thousand clones listed, about 89% are singletons. Exposed participants encountered a COVID-19 case during the 2 weeks preceding study entry.

The gene calls are TRBV10-1 and TRBJ2-2; TRBD1 matches at 7 bases. The sequenced material came from PBMCs or T cells enriched from blood (not recorded which). The origin of this receptor is a middle-aged woman who had been exposed to COVID-19. This CDR3 is CASSNTGDYTGELFF. The DNA for the CDR3 is TGCGCCAGCAGTAATACAGGGGATTACACCGGGGAGCTGTTTTTT.